The next 18 T cell receptor beta chains were all read from a single sample in a study of chemoradiotherapy in HPV16-positive cancers. Assay: immunoSEQ multiplex PCR; the TCRdb copy retains only in-frame clones and omits some. The sample has 1,500 to 2,000 clones; 73% are singletons. Material: tumor tissue, obtained from a patient who underwent chemoradiotherapy. The receptors shown here come from a human donor with HPV-associated anogenital cancer.

The chain uses TRBV28 and TRBJ2-5; D perhaps matches TRBD1 (6 bases). CDR3 size: 14 residues. Between the trimmed V and J ends, which lost 9 bases and 1 base, there was a span of 15 bases. CDR1 and CDR2 (germline): MDHEN, SYDVKM. The CDR3 DNA sequence: TGTGCCAGTTGGAGGCAGGGGTTCCAAGAGACCCAGTACTTC. The encoded protein is CASWRQGFQETQYF.

This clone was observed a handful of times. The chain carries TRBV2 and TRBJ1-1; no clear D. The CDR3 is 12 residues long. Germline CDR1 SNHLY, CDR2 FYNNEI. V was pared by 8 bases and J by 1 base, with 8 bases between. The CDR3 sequence is CASRLGNTEAFF. CDR3 nucleotide sequence: TGTGCCAGCCGTTTGGGGAACACTGAAGCTTTCTTT.

This chain joins TRBV6-1 and TRBJ1-2; unclear D gene. Trimming left V 3 bases short and J 4 bases short, with 9 bases between. Germline CDR1 is MNHNS and CDR2 is SASEGT. The CDR3 has 13 residues. CDR3 DNA sequence: TGTGCCAGCAGTGACAAAGTTCTCTATGGCTACACCTTC. It encodes CASSDKVLYGYTF.

The chain joins TRBV2 to TRBJ2-1; a weak D match, TRBD2 (6 bases). The CDR3 extends over 14 amino acids. The germline V and J ends were trimmed by 10 bases and 10 bases, with 23 bases remaining between them. Per the germline V gene, CDR1 is SNHLY and CDR2 is FYNNEI. CDR3 region: CATPGGLGNGEQFF. CDR3 in DNA: TGTGCCACGCCTGGGGGGTTAGGAAATGGAGAGCAGTTCTTC.

V usage is TRBV6-6 and J usage is TRBJ1-4, with 10 bases fitting TRBD1. CDR1 and CDR2 (germline): MNHNY, SVGAGI (reference sequence). This CDR3 comprises 16 residues. With 5 bases clipped from V and 8 bases from J, the junction kept 11 bases outside the gene matches. The CDR3 sequence is CASSRQGQGGVEKLFF. CDR3 DNA sequence: TGTGCCAGCAGTCGTCAAGGACAGGGGGGAGTGGAAAAACTGTTTTTT.

Only a few counts were recorded for this clone. In DNA, the CDR3 is TGTGCCAGCAGTCCAGACGGGAGACCTAATGAAAAACTGTTTTTT. Encoded protein: CASSPDGRPNEKLFF. This chain connects TRBV7-2 to TRBJ1-4, with D uncertain. The CDR3 extends over 15 amino acids. With 6 bases removed from V and 3 bases from J, the gap between germline ends came to 14 bases. CDR1 is SGHTA and CDR2 is FQGNSA in the germline V gene.

V gene TRBV6-5 combines with J gene TRBJ1-1; D gene unclear. Trimming took 9 bases from V and 3 from J, leaving 8 bases between them. The CDR3 covers 11 residues. Germline V gene sequence: CDR1 MNHEY, CDR2 SVGAGI. CDR3 residues: CASRWDTEAFF. The CDR3 nucleotides are TGTGCCAGTAGGTGGGACACTGAAGCTTTCTTT.

There are a few counts of this clone. This chain uses TRBV28 with TRBJ1-4; 9 nucleotides align to TRBD1. This CDR3 is 16 amino acids long. The V and J ends lost 6 bases and 5 bases, in that order; junction bases with no gene match: 10. CDR1 is MDHEN and CDR2 is SYDVKM in the germline V gene. The CDR3 here is CASRFRRQGGNEKLFF. In nucleotides, the CDR3 is TGTGCCAGCAGGTTCCGCCGACAGGGGGGCAATGAAAAACTGTTTTTT.

V and J are TRBV27 and TRBJ2-7; weak D call: TRBD2 (7 bases). CDR1 and CDR2 (germline): MNHEY, SMNVEV (reference sequence). The V end lost 5 bases, the J end lost 2 bases, and 19 bases lay between the germline ends. CDR3 length: 16 amino acids. In DNA, the CDR3 is TGTGCCAGCAGTCCCTATTTCGGGGAGGGGGCCTACGAGCAGTACTTC. Protein: CASSPYFGEGAYEQYF.

The chain couples TRBV7-9 to TRBJ2-1, with D uncertain. Trimming left V 0 bases short and J 2 bases short, with 8 bases between. Germline loops: CDR1 SEHNR, CDR2 FQNEAQ (reference sequence). The CDR3 contains 15 residues. The CDR3 region has the DNA TGTGCCAGCAGCTTAGCGGCCTTCGCCTACAATGAGCAGTTCTTC. Amino acids: CASSLAAFAYNEQFF.

The J gene is TRBJ1-1, the V gene TRBV5-4, with no clear D. This CDR3 region has 13 residues. V was shortened by 3 bases and J by 8 bases, with 14 bases between the two germline ends. Germline V CDR1 and CDR2: SGHNT, YYREEE (reference sequence). The CDR3 nucleotides read TGTGCCAGCAGCTCCCCGACTGCGCCCGAAGCTTTCTTT. Its translation: CASSSPTAPEAFF.

The chain employs TRBV4-1 and TRBJ2-7, with 9 bases matching TRBD2. CDR1 is MGHRA and CDR2 is YSYEKL in the germline V gene. Trimming removed 2 bases from V and 4 bases from J; junction bases left unmatched: 3. The CDR3 is 14 residues long. The DNA of the CDR3 is TGCGCCAGCAGCCAACAGAGCGGGGGGTACGAGCAGTACTTC. Translated, it gives CASSQQSGGYEQYF.

The CDR3, as DNA: TGTGCCAGTAGTATATTCCCGCCAGGGGTGATCAGCTACACCTTC. Its protein product is CASSIFPPGVISYTF. The chain combines TRBV19 with TRBJ1-2; tentatively, D is TRBD1 (6 bases). The CDR3 totals 15 residues. Germline CDR1 is LNHDA and CDR2 is SQIVND (reference sequence). The germline V and J ends were trimmed by 2 bases and 9 bases, with 19 bases remaining between them.

This clone counts as large (0.1 to 1%). This chain joins TRBV13 and TRBJ2-3; TRBD2 matches at 8 bases. The V gene's germline CDR1 is PRHDT and CDR2 FYEKMQ (reference sequence). The CDR3 consists of 17 residues. Unmatched junction bases numbered 13, after V lost 4 bases and J lost 4 bases. CDR3 region: CASSSPGGDTLSDTQYF. The CDR3 bases are TGTGCCAGCAGCTCCCCGGGGGGGGACACATTGTCAGATACGCAGTATTTT. Looking up the rest from reference TRBV13 and TRBJ2-3 gives the full variable domain: AAGVIQSPRHLIKEKRETATLKCYPIPRHDTVYWYQQGPGQDPQFLISFYEKMQSDKGSIPDRFSAQQFSDYHSELNMSSLELGDSALYFCASSSPGGDTLSDTQYFGPGTRLTVL.

The V call is TRBV10-3, the J call TRBJ2-1; D is perhaps TRBD1 (5 bases). V lost 6 bases and J 5 bases, leaving 5 bases between the germline ends. CDR1 and CDR2 (germline): ENHRY, SYGVKD. The CDR3 runs 11 residues. CDR3 residues: CAIRDNNEQFF. The CDR3 region has the DNA TGTGCCATCAGGGACAACAATGAGCAGTTCTTC.

CDR3 amino acids: CASSEEDSSGNTIYF. The DNA of the CDR3 is TGTGCCAGCAGTGAAGAGGACAGCTCTGGAAACACCATATATTTT. The V gene is TRBV6-1, the J gene TRBJ1-3, with D possibly matching TRBD1 (6 bases). The ends were cut back, 1 base at V and 0 bases at J, with 7 bases in the middle. The CDR3 spans 15 residues. Germline assignment: CDR1 MNHNS and CDR2 SASEGT.

The chain couples TRBV29-1 to TRBJ2-2; the D gene is possibly TRBD1 (5 bases). V was shortened by 6 bases and J by 1 base, with 12 bases between the two germline ends. Germline CDR1 SQVTM, CDR2 ANQGSEA. The CDR3 is made up of 14 amino acids. The CDR3 DNA is TGCAGCGTGGAAACAGGACGGAACACCGGGGAGCTGTTTTTT. It specifies CSVETGRNTGELFF.

This clone came up once. This chain uses TRBV4-2 with TRBJ2-3; 9 nucleotides align to TRBD1. Germline V lookup: CDR1 LGHNA, CDR2 YNFKEQ. There are 16 residues in the CDR3. The V segment lost 0 bases and the J segment 7 bases; nucleotides outside the gene matches: 8. The CDR3 reads CASSQDRGQGGNTQYF. DNA for the CDR3: TGTGCCAGCAGCCAAGATCGGGGACAGGGAGGAAATACGCAGTATTTT.